A single sample gave rise to the 20 T cell receptor beta chains below, sequenced in a study of OX40 agonist ivuxolimab in advanced cancers. Assay: immunoSEQ multiplex PCR; the TCRdb copy retains only in-frame clones and omits some. Counted here are more than 25,000 clones, 70% to 90% occurring once; the ten biggest clones make up 31%. The sample in question was CD4+ or CD8+ T cells sorted from blood, obtained in a trial of the OX40 agonist ivuxolimab. These receptors were obtained from an adult with an advanced solid tumor such as melanoma, head and neck, liver or kidney cancer.

The gene calls are TRBV9 and TRBJ1-1; the D is unclear. CDR3 size: 10 residues. Germline V lookup: CDR1 SGDLS, CDR2 YYNGEE. Trimming removed 4 bases at V and 7 bases at J, with 5 bases between. DNA for the CDR3: TGTGCCAGCAGCCCCCATGAAGCTTTCTTT. Amino acid sequence: CASSPHEAFF.

By sample share, this clone is medium-sized (0.01 to 0.1%). V gene TRBV28 combines with J gene TRBJ2-7; D remains ambiguous. Germline CDR1 is MDHEN and CDR2 is SYDVKM. The CDR3 runs 14 residues. V lost 5 bases, J lost 2 bases, and 13 bases lay in between. The CDR3 region has the DNA TGTGCCAGCAGTCGGACGTTGGGCACCTACGAGCAGTACTTC. It codes for CASSRTLGTYEQYF.

As for this clone: Because it lacks the conserved phenylalanine or tryptophan at the end, this CDR3 is likely a read error. The limits of the CDR3 on the DNA are not certain, so only TCRdb's listed CDR3 is given. This chain uses TRBV5-6 with TRBJ1-2. Including both end residues, the CDR3 is 14 amino acids long. Germline assignment: CDR1 SGHDT and CDR2 YYEEEE. The CDR3 reads CASSLAAVRTSAQL.

V gene TRBV11-2 combines with J gene TRBJ2-3; 9 bases are a match to TRBD2. Germline assignment: CDR1 SGHAT and CDR2 FQNNGV. CDR3 length: 16 amino acids. V was clipped by 4 bases and J by 2 bases; unmatched bases: 7. Here the CDR3 reads CASSWLLAGLTDTQYF. The CDR3 region has the DNA TGTGCCAGCAGCTGGTTACTAGCGGGCCTCACAGATACGCAGTATTTT.

The chain uses TRBV15 and TRBJ2-3, with D possibly matching TRBD2 (6 bases). Trimming took off 4 bases at V and 6 bases at J, with 17 bases between the two ends. CDR1 and CDR2 (germline): LNHNV, YYDKDF (reference sequence). CDR3 size: 15 residues. The CDR3 spells CATSNMRDSQDTQYF. The CDR3 DNA follows: TGTGCCACCAGCAACATGCGGGATTCACAGGATACGCAGTATTTT.

V and J are TRBV6-1 and TRBJ2-1, with 9 nucleotides matching TRBD1. J was trimmed by 12 bases and V by 6 bases; bases with no gene match: 12. Germline assignment: CDR1 MNHNS and CDR2 SASEGT. The CDR3 is made up of 14 amino acids. The chain's CDR3 is CASRSPGTGFVQFF. In DNA form, the CDR3 reads TGTGCCAGCAGGTCCCCCGGGACAGGGTTCGTGCAGTTCTTC.

The rearrangement joins TRBV15 to TRBJ1-2; TRBD1 matches at 8 bases. The length of the CDR3 is 14 residues. Trimming at V came to 0 bases and at J to 6 bases, leaving 3 bases not matched to a gene. The germline gives CDR1 LNHNV, CDR2 YYDKDF (reference sequence). The CDR3 reads CATSRDRQGNGYTF. DNA for the CDR3: TGTGCCACCAGCAGAGATAGACAGGGGAATGGCTACACCTTC. The variable domain in full, completed from reference TRBV15 and TRBJ1-2, reads DAMVIQNPRYQVTQFGKPVTLSCSQTLNHNVMYWYQQKSSQAPKLLFHYYDKDFNNEADTPDNFQSRRPNTSFCFLDIRSPGLGDTAMYLCATSRDRQGNGYTFGSGTRLTVV.

This clone was detected once. The V call is TRBV7-9, the J call TRBJ2-1; D call uncertain. From germline, CDR1 is SEHNR and CDR2 FQNEAQ (reference sequence). CDR3 size: 12 residues. V lost 4 bases and J lost 10, with 11 bases in between. CDR3 coding DNA: TGTGCCAGCAGCTCATCCCCATGGGAGCAGTTCTTC. Protein sequence: CASSSSPWEQFF.

The chain recombines TRBV5-8 with TRBJ1-1; possibly TRBD1 for D (5 bases). Germline CDR1 is SGHTS and CDR2 is YDEGEE. The CDR3 covers 15 residues. Between the trimmed V and J ends, which lost 4 bases and 4 bases, there was a span of 17 bases. CDR3 in amino acids: CASSPWEGRGTEAFF. The CDR3 DNA reads as TGTGCCAGCAGCCCCTGGGAGGGGAGAGGCACTGAAGCTTTCTTT.

The rearrangement links TRBV6-1 to TRBJ1-1; no firm D call. V was pared by 2 bases and J by 4 bases, with 8 bases between. This CDR3 region has 13 residues. Germline lookup yields CDR1 MNHNS and CDR2 SASEGT. In DNA form, the CDR3 reads TGTGCCAGCAGTGAATGGGTTACCACTGAAGCTTTCTTT. Amino acid sequence: CASSEWVTTEAFF.

This clone was detected only once. The chain joins TRBV29-1 to TRBJ1-1, with D possibly being TRBD1 (6 bases). The CDR3 spans 11 residues. Germline CDR1 and CDR2: SQVTM and ANQGSEA. The V gene lost 5 bases and the J gene lost 6 bases, with 10 bases spanning the gap. The CDR3 region is CSVPQGPEAFF. DNA of the CDR3: TGCAGCGTTCCACAGGGCCCTGAAGCTTTCTTT. Using reference TRBV29-1 and TRBJ1-1 for the parts outside the CDR3, the full variable domain is SAVISQKPSRDICQRGTSLTIQCQVDSQVTMMFWYRQQPGQSLTLIATANQGSEATYESGFVIDKFPISRPNLTFSTLTVSNMSPEDSSIYLCSVPQGPEAFFGQGTRLTVV.

The chain joins TRBV28 to TRBJ2-7, with TRBD1 matching over 11 bases. The CDR3 spans 14 residues. CDR1 is MDHEN, CDR2 SYDVKM, per germline. The junction had 7 bases not matched to a gene; V was cut back by 5 bases and J by 7 bases. In DNA form, the CDR3 reads TGTGCCAGCAGTCCACGGACAGGGGGCGAGGAGCAGTACTTC. This sequence encodes CASSPRTGGEEQYF. Combining the CDR3 with reference TRBV28 and TRBJ2-7 gives the whole variable domain DVKVTQSSRYLVKRTGEKVFLECVQDMDHENMFWYRQDPGLGLRLIYFSYDVKMKEKGDIPEGYSVSREKKERFSLILESASTNQTSMYLCASSPRTGGEEQYFGPGTRLTVT.

CDR3 in amino acids: CASSQGWARNIQYF. CDR3 nucleotide sequence: TGCGCCAGCAGCCAAGGATGGGCCCGAAACATTCAGTACTTC. V and J are TRBV4-3 and TRBJ2-4; D gene uncertain. V gave up 1 base and J gave up 6 bases, with 10 bases separating them. This CDR3 region has 14 residues. Germline lookup yields CDR1 LGHNA and CDR2 YSLEER.

The J gene is TRBJ2-1, the V gene TRBV6-6; 7 bases are shared with TRBD2. The J segment lost 2 bases and the V segment lost 6 bases, leaving 7 bases of the junction unmatched. Per germline, CDR1 MNHNY and CDR2 SVGAGI (reference sequence). The CDR3 consists of 15 residues. The CDR3 reads CASSRAGPTYNEQFF. In DNA form, the CDR3 reads TGTGCCAGCAGCAGAGCGGGACCAACCTACAATGAGCAGTTCTTC.

V and J are TRBV9 and TRBJ2-1; D possibly corresponds to TRBD2 (5 bases). In germline, CDR1 is SGDLS, CDR2 YYNGEE. Trimming pared 2 bases from V and 8 bases from J, leaving 11 bases between. The length of the CDR3 is 13 residues. The CDR3 DNA is TGTGCCAGCAGCGTCGCTAGGGAGCATGAGCAGTTCTTC. Amino acids: CASSVAREHEQFF.

This rearrangement joins TRBV19 to TRBJ2-1, with 7 bases fitting TRBD2. V lost 5 bases to trimming and J lost 3 bases; unmatched junction nucleotides: 13. The CDR3 totals 17 residues. In germline, CDR1 is LNHDA, CDR2 SQIVND (reference sequence). This CDR3 is CASSPPPLREFYNEQFF. The DNA for the CDR3 is TGTGCCAGTAGTCCTCCCCCTCTGCGGGAGTTCTACAATGAGCAGTTCTTC.

The J gene is TRBJ2-5, the V gene TRBV19, with TRBD1 matching 8 bases. Per germline, CDR1 LNHDA and CDR2 SQIVND (reference sequence). The V and J ends lost 8 bases and 5 bases, in that order; junction bases with no gene match: 13. The CDR3 runs to 15 residues. DNA of the CDR3: TGTGCCAGTGCCCCCCAGGACAGGGCCTACGAGACCCAGTACTTC. This translates into CASAPQDRAYETQYF.

V is TRBV19 and J is TRBJ2-5; 9 nucleotides match TRBD2. CDR3 length: 15 residues. V lost 3 bases, J lost 4 bases, and 6 bases stayed unmatched. The germline V gene encodes CDR1 LNHDA and CDR2 SQIVND (reference sequence). The DNA of the CDR3 is TGTGCCAGTAGTATCGCGGGAGGGCTTAGAGAGACCCAGTACTTC. Residues: CASSIAGGLRETQYF.

This clone was recorded only once. Other DNA sequences from this sample encode an identical CDR3 as well. This sequence joins TRBV9 and TRBJ1-4; no definite D call. This CDR3 is 14 amino acids long. From germline, CDR1 is SGDLS and CDR2 YYNGEE. Between the trimmed V and J ends, which lost 0 bases and 4 bases, there was a span of 7 bases. This CDR3 is CASSVGRYNEKLFF. The CDR3, as DNA: TGTGCCAGCAGCGTAGGCCGGTATAATGAAAAACTGTTTTTT.

This chain connects TRBV28 to TRBJ1-2; D might be TRBD1 (5 bases). The CDR3 contains 16 residues. Looked up from germline, CDR1 is MDHEN and CDR2 is SYDVKM. V dropped 3 bases and J dropped 3 bases, with 17 bases sitting between them. The CDR3 loop is CASSLFNHGGDYGYTF. CDR3 DNA sequence: TGTGCCAGCAGTTTGTTCAATCATGGAGGGGACTATGGCTACACCTTC.